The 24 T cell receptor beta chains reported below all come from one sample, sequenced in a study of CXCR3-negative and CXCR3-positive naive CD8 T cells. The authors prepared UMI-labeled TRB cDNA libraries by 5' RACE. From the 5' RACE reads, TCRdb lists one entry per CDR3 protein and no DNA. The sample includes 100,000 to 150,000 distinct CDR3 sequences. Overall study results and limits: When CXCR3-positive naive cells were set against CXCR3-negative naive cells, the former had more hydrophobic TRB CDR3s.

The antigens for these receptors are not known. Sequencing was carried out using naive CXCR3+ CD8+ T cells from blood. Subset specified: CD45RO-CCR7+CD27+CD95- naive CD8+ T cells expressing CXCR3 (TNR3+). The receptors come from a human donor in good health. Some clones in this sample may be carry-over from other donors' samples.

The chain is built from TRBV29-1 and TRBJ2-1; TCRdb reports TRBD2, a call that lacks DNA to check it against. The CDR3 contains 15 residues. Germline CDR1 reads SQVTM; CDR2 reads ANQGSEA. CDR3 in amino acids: CSVATSGSGNNEQFF.

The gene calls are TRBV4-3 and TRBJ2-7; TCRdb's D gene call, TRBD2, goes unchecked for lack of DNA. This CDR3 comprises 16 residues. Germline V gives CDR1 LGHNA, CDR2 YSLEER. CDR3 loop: CASSQGLAGSSYEQYF.

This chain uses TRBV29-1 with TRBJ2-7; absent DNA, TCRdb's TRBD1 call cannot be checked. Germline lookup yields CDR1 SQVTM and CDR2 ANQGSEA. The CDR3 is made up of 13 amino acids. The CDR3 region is CSVPRQGGNEQYF.

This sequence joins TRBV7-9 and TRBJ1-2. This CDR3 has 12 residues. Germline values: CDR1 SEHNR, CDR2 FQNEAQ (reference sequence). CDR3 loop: CASTASDYGYTF.

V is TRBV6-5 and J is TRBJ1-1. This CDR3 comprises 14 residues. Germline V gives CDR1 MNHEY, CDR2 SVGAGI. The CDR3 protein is CASSYASMNTEAFF.

The CDR3 loop is CASSPYPPPIGEETQYF. V is TRBV12-3 or TRBV12-4 and J is TRBJ2-5; TCRdb designates TRBD1, a call that cannot be tested without DNA. CDR3 length: 17 residues.

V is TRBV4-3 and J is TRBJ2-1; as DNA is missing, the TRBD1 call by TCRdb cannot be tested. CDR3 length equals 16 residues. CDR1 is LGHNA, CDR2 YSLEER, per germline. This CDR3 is CASSQAGGRVYNEQFF.

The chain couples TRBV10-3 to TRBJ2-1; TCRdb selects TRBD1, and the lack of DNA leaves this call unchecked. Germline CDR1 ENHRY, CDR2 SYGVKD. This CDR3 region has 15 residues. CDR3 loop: CAISESSGAYNEQFF.

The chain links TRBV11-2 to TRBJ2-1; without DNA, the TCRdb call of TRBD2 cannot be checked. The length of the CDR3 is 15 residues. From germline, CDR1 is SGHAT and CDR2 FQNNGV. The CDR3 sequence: CASSFGKSSNNEQFF.

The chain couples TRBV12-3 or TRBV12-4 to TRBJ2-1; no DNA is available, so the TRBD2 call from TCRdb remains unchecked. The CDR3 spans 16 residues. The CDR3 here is CASSTPGTSAYNEQFF.

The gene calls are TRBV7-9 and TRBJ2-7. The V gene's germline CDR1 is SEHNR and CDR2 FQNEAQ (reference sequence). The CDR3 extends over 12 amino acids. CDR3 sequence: CASSFIIYEQYF.

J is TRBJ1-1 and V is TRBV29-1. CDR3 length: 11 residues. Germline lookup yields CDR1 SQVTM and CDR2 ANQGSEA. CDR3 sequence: CSDLLNTEAFF.

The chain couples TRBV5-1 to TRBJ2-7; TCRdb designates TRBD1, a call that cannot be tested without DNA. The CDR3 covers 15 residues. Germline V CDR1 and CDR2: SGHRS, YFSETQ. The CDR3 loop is CASSTSQGLSYEQYF. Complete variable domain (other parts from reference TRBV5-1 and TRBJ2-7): KAGVTQTPRYLIKTRGQQVTLSCSPISGHRSVSWYQQTPGQGLQFLFEYFSETQRNKGNFPGRFSGRQFSNSRSEMNVSTLELGDSALYLCASSTSQGLSYEQYFGPGTRLTVT.

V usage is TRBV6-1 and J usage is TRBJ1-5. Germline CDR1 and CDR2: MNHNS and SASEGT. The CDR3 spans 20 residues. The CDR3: CASRSRSSRGLLLRYQPQHF.

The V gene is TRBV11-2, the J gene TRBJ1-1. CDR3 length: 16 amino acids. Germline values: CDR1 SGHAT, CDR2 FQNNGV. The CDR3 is CASSFRTGSLNTEAFF.

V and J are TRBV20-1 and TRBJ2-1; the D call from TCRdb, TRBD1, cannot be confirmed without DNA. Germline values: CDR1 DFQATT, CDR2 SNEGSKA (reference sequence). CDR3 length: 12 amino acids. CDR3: CSVQGSYNEQFF.

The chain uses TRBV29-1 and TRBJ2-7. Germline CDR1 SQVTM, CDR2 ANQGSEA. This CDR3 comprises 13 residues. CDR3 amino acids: CSVEGQRTYEQYF.

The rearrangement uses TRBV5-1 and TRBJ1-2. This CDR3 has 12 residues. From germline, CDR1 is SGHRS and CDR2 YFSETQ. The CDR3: CPSSYDVGGYTF.

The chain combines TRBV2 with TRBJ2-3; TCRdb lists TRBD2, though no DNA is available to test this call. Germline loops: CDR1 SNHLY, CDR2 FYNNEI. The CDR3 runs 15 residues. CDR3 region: CASRMTSGSGDTQYF.

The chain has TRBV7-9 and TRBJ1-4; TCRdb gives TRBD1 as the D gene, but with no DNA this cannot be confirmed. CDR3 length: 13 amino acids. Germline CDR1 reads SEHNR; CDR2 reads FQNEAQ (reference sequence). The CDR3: CASRQGADEKLFF.

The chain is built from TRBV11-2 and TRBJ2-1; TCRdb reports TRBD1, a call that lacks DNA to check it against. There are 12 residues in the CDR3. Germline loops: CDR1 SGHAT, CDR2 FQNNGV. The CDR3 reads CAEGQGGNEQFF. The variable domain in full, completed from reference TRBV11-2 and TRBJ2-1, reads EAGVAQSPRYKIIEKRQSVAFWCNPISGHATLYWYQQILGQGPKLLIQFQNNGVVDDSQLPKDRFSAERLKGVDSTLKIQPAKLEDSAVYLCAEGQGGNEQFFGPGTRLTVL.

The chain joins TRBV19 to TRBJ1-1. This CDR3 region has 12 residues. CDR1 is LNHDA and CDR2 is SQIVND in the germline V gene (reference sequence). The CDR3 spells CASLDGRTEAYF.

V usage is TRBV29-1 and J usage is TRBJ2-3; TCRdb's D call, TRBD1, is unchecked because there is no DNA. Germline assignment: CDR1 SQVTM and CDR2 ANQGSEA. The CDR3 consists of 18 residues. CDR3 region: CSVEDPLSGRGPTDTQYF.

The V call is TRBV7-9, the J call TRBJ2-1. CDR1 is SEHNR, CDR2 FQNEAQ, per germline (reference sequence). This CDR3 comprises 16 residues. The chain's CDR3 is CASSPNTGRTYNEQFF.